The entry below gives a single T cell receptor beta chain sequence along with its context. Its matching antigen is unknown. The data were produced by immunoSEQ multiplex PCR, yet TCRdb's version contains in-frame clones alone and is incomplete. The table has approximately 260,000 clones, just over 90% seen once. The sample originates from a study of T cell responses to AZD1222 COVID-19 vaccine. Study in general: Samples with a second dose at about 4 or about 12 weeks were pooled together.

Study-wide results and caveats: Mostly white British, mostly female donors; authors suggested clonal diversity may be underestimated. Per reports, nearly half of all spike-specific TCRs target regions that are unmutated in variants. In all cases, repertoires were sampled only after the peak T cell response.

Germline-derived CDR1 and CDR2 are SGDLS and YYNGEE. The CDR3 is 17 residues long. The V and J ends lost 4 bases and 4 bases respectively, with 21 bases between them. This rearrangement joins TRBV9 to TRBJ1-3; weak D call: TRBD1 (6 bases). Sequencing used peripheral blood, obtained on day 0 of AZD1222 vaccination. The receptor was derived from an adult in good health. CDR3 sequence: CASSPWSGGAGGNTIYF. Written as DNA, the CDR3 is TGTGCCAGCAGCCCTTGGTCCGGGGGCGCGGGAGGAAACACCATATATTTT.